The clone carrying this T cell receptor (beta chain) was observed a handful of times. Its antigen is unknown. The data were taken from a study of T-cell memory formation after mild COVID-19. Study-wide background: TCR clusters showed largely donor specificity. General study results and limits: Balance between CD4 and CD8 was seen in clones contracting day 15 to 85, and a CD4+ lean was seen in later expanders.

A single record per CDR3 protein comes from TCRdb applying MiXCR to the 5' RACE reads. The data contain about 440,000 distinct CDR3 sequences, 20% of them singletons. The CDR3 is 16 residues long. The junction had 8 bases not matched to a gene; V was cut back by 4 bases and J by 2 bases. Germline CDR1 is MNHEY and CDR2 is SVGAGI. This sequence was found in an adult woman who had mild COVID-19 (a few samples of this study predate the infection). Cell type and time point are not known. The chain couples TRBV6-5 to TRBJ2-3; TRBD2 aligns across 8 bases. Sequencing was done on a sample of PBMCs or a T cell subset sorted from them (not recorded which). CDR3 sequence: CASSSRGGGFTDTQYF. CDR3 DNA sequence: TGTGCCAGCAGTTCCCGGGGGGGAGGCTTCACAGATACGCAGTATTTT.